A selection of T cell receptor beta chains follows, all from one sample in a study of CD8 T cells in Susac syndrome. One entry per CDR3 protein results from TCRdb running MiXCR on the immunoSEQ multiplex PCR reads. Here the sample spans approximately 130,000 distinct CDR3 sequences, around 94% being singletons. The specimen sequenced was CD4+ T cells from PBMCs. All receptors derive from a human donor in good health. Both conserved end residues are part of each CDR3. The D gene is left open where the match is weak. Size values are once, few and many counts, or a class for expanded clones, and some rows have none.

TRBV19	.	.	TRBJ2-1	CASSIDLGWNEQFF	TGTGCCAGTAGTATAGATCTGGGCTGGAATGAGCAGTTCTTC
TRBV10-3	once	.	TRBJ2-3	CASRLIGTDTQYF	TGTGCCTCGCGACTGATCGGCACAGATACGCAGTATTTT
TRBV28	once	.	TRBJ2-1	CASSLFLQGNSYNEQFF	TGTGCCAGCAGTTTATTCCTCCAGGGGAACTCATACAATGAGCAGTTCTTC
TRBV5-1	.	TRBD1	TRBJ2-6	CASSLGQGDSGANVLTF	TGCGCCAGCAGCTTGGGACAGGGCGACTCTGGGGCCAACGTCCTGACTTTC
TRBV12-5	.	TRBD1	TRBJ2-4	CASGPGTGASNIQYF	TGTGCTAGTGGTCCCGGGACAGGGGCTAGTAACATTCAGTACTTC
TRBV11-2	.	.	TRBJ2-7	CASSFEGYEQYF	TGTGCCAGCAGCTTTGAGGGCTACGAGCAGTACTTC
TRBV5-6	.	.	TRBJ1-1	CASSLAGGRTEAFF	TGTGCCAGCAGCTTGGCCGGGGGTAGGACTGAAGCTTTCTTT
TRBV20-1	once	TRBD2	TRBJ2-1	CSCVGTSGRGDEQFF	TGCAGTTGCGTTGGGACTAGCGGGAGGGGTGATGAGCAGTTCTTC
TRBV6-2/TRBV6-3	once	.	TRBJ1-1	CASSYGGVRIHMNTEAFF	TGTGCCAGCAGTTACGGGGGGGTGCGGATCCATATGAACACTGAAGCTTTCTTT
TRBV6-1	.	.	TRBJ2-1	CASLGYYNEQFF	TGTGCCTCTCTGGGATACTACAATGAGCAGTTCTTC
TRBV20-1	.	TRBD1	TRBJ2-3	CSARGGQGPGTDTQYF	TGCAGTGCTAGGGGTGGACAGGGGCCCGGCACAGATACGCAGTATTTT
TRBV19	.	.	TRBJ2-5	CASSLNAGWGETQYF	TGTGCCAGTAGTCTTAATGCAGGTTGGGGAGAGACCCAGTACTTC
TRBV6-6	few	.	TRBJ2-2	CASSSSTGELFF	TGTGCCAGCAGTTCATCGACCGGGGAGCTGTTTTTT
TRBV9	.	.	TRBJ2-4	CASSVTYREAKNIQYF	TGTGCCAGCAGCGTGACTTACAGGGAGGCCAAAAACATTCAGTACTTC
TRBV7-3	.	.	TRBJ2-6	CASSPNRVSGANVLTF	TGTGCCAGCAGCCCAAATCGGGTCTCTGGGGCCAACGTCCTGACTTTC
TRBV4-3	.	.	TRBJ2-2	CASSQHPYGDSSGELFF	TGCGCCAGCAGCCAACATCCCTACGGGGACTCAAGCGGGGAGCTGTTTTTT
TRBV20-1	.	.	TRBJ2-3	CSARDYGGRTDTQYF	TGCAGTGCTAGAGACTATGGGGGGCGCACAGATACGCAGTATTTT
TRBV19	.	TRBD1	TRBJ1-1	CASSIVLGQGNTEAFF	TGTGCCAGTAGTATAGTTTTAGGACAGGGGAACACTGAAGCTTTCTTT
TRBV28	.	TRBD2	TRBJ2-5	CASSLSGGGETQYF	TGTGCCAGCAGTTTGTCGGGAGGGGGTGAGACCCAGTACTTC
TRBV4-2	.	.	TRBJ2-1	CASSQDGNEQFF	TGTGCCAGCAGCCAAGATGGGAATGAGCAGTTCTTC
TRBV25-1	.	TRBD1	TRBJ1-1	CASRRQGTTEAFF	TGTGCCAGCAGGAGACAGGGGACCACTGAAGCTTTCTTT
TRBV11-2	.	.	TRBJ2-7	CASSFLAADRQYF	TGTGCCAGCAGCTTCTTAGCTGCGGACAGGCAGTACTTC
TRBV6-2/TRBV6-3	.	TRBD2	TRBJ2-2	CASVPPSGRGNTGELFF	TGTGCCAGCGTCCCCCCAAGCGGGAGAGGGAACACCGGGGAGCTGTTTTTT
TRBV18	.	.	TRBJ1-2	CASSLRDTGYTF	TGTGCCAGCTCACTAAGGGACACTGGCTACACCTTC
TRBV2	.	TRBD1	TRBJ1-5	CASSEEQGRFQPQHF	TGTGCCAGCAGTGAGGAACAGGGGAGGTTTCAGCCCCAGCATTTT
TRBV19	.	TRBD2	TRBJ2-2	CASTLGPSGTGELFF	TGTGCCAGTACTCTTGGCCCTAGCGGGACCGGGGAGCTGTTTTTT
TRBV28	.	.	TRBJ2-1	CANRRLASHEQFF	TGTGCCAACAGGCGGCTAGCGAGCCATGAGCAGTTCTTC
TRBV30	.	.	TRBJ1-2	CAWRSVNYGYTF	TGTGCCTGGAGATCTGTTAACTATGGCTACACCTTC
TRBV7-8	.	TRBD1	TRBJ2-7	CASSSPRQGTYEQYF	TGTGCCAGCAGCTCCCCCAGACAGGGGACCTACGAGCAGTACTTC